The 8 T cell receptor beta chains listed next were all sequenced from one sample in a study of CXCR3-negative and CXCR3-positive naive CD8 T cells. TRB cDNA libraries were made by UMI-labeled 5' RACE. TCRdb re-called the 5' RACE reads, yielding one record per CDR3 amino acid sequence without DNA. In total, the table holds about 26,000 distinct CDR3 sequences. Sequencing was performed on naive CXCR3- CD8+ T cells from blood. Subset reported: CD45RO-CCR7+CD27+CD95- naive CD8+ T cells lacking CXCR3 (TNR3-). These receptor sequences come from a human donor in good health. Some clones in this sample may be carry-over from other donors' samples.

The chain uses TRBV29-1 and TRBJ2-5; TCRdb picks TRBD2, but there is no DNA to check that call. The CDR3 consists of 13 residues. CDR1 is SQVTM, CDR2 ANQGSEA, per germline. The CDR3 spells CSVESGITETQYF.

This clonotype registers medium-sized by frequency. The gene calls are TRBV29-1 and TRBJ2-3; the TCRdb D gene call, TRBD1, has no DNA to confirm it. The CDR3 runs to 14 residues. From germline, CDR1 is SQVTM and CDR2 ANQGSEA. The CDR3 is CSVVWGRVTDTQYF.

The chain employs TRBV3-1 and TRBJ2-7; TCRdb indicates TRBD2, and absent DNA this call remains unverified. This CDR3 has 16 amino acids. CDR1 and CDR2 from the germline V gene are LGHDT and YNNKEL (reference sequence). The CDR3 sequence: CASSQVGTSGFYEQYF.

The CDR3 loop is CASSPVGTPDTGELFF. The rearrangement joins TRBV18 to TRBJ2-2; the TCRdb D gene call, TRBD1, has no DNA to confirm it. The germline V gene encodes CDR1 KGHSH and CDR2 LQKENI. This CDR3 region has 16 residues.

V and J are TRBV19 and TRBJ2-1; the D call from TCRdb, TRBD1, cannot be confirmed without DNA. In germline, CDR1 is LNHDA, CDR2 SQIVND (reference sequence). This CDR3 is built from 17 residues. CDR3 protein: CASSIVSGGPNYNEQFF.

CDR3 sequence: CASSPPGGGKDTEAFF. This rearrangement joins TRBV3-1 to TRBJ1-1; TCRdb reports TRBD1, a call that lacks DNA to check it against. This CDR3 has 16 residues. Looked up from germline, CDR1 is LGHDT and CDR2 is YNNKEL (reference sequence).

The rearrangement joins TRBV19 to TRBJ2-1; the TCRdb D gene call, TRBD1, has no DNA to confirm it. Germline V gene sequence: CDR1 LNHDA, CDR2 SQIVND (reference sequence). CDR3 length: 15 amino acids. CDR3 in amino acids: CASSPGRTGLSEQFF.

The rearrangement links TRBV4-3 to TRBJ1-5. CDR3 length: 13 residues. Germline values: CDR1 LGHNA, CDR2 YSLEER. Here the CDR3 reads CASSQDRRQPQHF.